A selection of T cell receptor beta chains follows, all from one sample in a study of blood T cell repertoires in COVID-19. Sequenced by immunoSEQ multiplex PCR; TCRdb stores in-frame clones only, minus some. This sample has some 190,000 clones, with approximately 83% found just once. The material sequenced was peripheral blood. All receptors come from a man aged 55 to 69 with acute or convalescent COVID-19. CDR3s include the opening cysteine and the closing phenylalanine or tryptophan. A D gene is named only where the DNA matches it firmly. Only part of the rows carry a size: once, few, many, or a class if the clone is expanded.

j_call: TRBJ1-2; clone_size: .; v_call: TRBV28; d_call: TRBD1; cdr3_length: 13; cdr3_nt: TGTGCCAGTAAGAGACAGGGGGGTGTTGGCTACACCTTC; cdr3_aa: CASKRQGGVGYTF
j_call: TRBJ2-7; clone_size: .; v_call: TRBV25-1; d_call: TRBD2; cdr3_length: 14; cdr3_nt: TGTGCCAGCAGCGACCCCGGGACTAGCTACGAGCAGTACTTC; cdr3_aa: CASSDPGTSYEQYF
j_call: TRBJ1-2; clone_size: .; v_call: TRBV28; d_call: .; cdr3_length: 15; cdr3_nt: TGTGCCAGCAGTTCGGGAAGTGGGAACTTCGATGGCTACACCTTC; cdr3_aa: CASSSGSGNFDGYTF
j_call: TRBJ1-1; clone_size: .; v_call: TRBV29-1; d_call: TRBD1; cdr3_length: 12; cdr3_nt: TGCAGCGGCAAGACAGGGGGCACTGAAGCTTTCTTT; cdr3_aa: CSGKTGGTEAFF
j_call: TRBJ2-7; clone_size: .; v_call: TRBV27; d_call: TRBD2; cdr3_length: 19; cdr3_nt: TGTGCCAGCAGTCCCAATGTTGGCCTTCTAGCGGGAGGGCCCTACGAGCAGTACTTC; cdr3_aa: CASSPNVGLLAGGPYEQYF
j_call: TRBJ2-6; clone_size: .; v_call: TRBV6-5; d_call: .; cdr3_length: 15; cdr3_nt: TGTGCCAGCAGTTCGCGGTTCTCTGGGGCCAACGTCCTGACTTTC; cdr3_aa: CASSSRFSGANVLTF
j_call: TRBJ1-4; clone_size: .; v_call: TRBV12-3/TRBV12-4; d_call: .; cdr3_length: 11; cdr3_nt: TGTGCCAGCAGTTTCAGTGAAAAACTGTTTTTT; cdr3_aa: CASSFSEKLFF
j_call: TRBJ2-5; clone_size: .; v_call: TRBV9; d_call: TRBD2; cdr3_length: 15; cdr3_nt: TGTGCCAGCAGTCACGGGACTAGCGCCCAAGAGACCCAGTACTTC; cdr3_aa: CASSHGTSAQETQYF
j_call: TRBJ2-2; clone_size: few; v_call: TRBV7-8; d_call: TRBD2; cdr3_length: 17; cdr3_nt: TGTGCCAACCACCAGGGAAAGCGGGAGATGAACACCGGGGAGCTGTTTTTT; cdr3_aa: CANHQGKREMNTGELFF
j_call: TRBJ1-2; clone_size: many; v_call: TRBV4-1; d_call: .; cdr3_length: 15; cdr3_nt: TGCGCCAGCAGCCAAGATGGCCCCGCTAACTATGGCTACACCTTC; cdr3_aa: CASSQDGPANYGYTF